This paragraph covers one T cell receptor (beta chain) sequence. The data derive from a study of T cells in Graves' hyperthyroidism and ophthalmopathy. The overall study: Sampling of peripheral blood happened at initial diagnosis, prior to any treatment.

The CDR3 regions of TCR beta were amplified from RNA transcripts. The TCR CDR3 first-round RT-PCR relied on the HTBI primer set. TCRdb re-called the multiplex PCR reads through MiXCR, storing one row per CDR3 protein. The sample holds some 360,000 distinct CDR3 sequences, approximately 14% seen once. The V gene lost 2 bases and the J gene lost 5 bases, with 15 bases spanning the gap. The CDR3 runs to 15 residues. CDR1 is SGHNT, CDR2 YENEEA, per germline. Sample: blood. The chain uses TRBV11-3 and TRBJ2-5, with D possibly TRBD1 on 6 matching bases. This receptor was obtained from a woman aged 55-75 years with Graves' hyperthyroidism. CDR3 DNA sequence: TGTGCCAGCAGCTTACTACAGGGAATTCGGGAGACCCAGTACTTC. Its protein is CASSLLQGIRETQYF.